These T cell receptor beta chains were read from a single sample in a study of CD8 T cells in ankylosing spondylitis. TCRdb redid the calling of the 5' RACE reads with MiXCR, one entry per CDR3 protein. The profile shows 700,000 to 1,000,000 distinct CDR3 sequences, about 10% of them singletons. Sequenced: blood, either unsorted or a sorted T cell fraction (not recorded which). Receptors were obtained from a male donor with ankylosing spondylitis. Each CDR3 is given without its conserved first and last residue.

j_call v_call cdr3_aa
TRBJ2-7 TRBV29-1 SVRGGQGAFGEQY
TRBJ2-5 TRBV20-1 SAGTSGGHQETQY
TRBJ1-2 TRBV20-1 FSGQGPGYGYT
TRBJ1-5 TRBV12-3/TRBV12-4 ATPTGALRGQPQH
TRBJ2-6 TRBV7-9 ASSLPLDGANVLT
TRBJ2-3 TRBV28 ASLGPGRDTQY
TRBJ1-1 TRBV5-1 ASSSDSGNTEAF
TRBJ1-2 TRBV28 ASTPSGGRGYT
TRBJ1-1 TRBV5-1 ASSLPSWNTEAF
TRBJ2-2 TRBV4-2 ASSQVRGANTGELF
TRBJ1-5 TRBV5-1 ASSLAASRGPQH
TRBJ2-7 TRBV10-3 ATHLGGFPYEQY
TRBJ1-1 TRBV12-3/TRBV12-4 ASRGADSYEAF
TRBJ2-2 TRBV4-3 ASSQVYPGSAGELF
TRBJ1-5 TRBV7-8 ASSLAADQPQH
TRBJ2-2 TRBV7-9 ASSLVVGSGSTGELF
TRBJ1-2 TRBV4-3 ASSQDGTYGYT
TRBJ1-1 TRBV6-4 ASSDRGGGMAF
TRBJ2-2 TRBV4-3 ASSQARDRGELF
TRBJ1-5 TRBV4-1 ASSQATAVRNQPQH
TRBJ1-2 TRBV20-1 SAVGSNYGYT
TRBJ2-1 TRBV27 ASSLSRLAGYNEQF
TRBJ2-3 TRBV4-3 ASSQGTSGSRVDTQY
TRBJ2-7 TRBV27 ASGGTGRSYEQY
TRBJ2-3 TRBV4-1 ASSRSDSGDTQY
TRBJ2-5 TRBV5-6 ASSLEWEQTQY
TRBJ2-1 TRBV28 ASSLLRRLYNEQF
TRBJ2-3 TRBV28 ASSFQMGQPSTDTQY
TRBJ2-2 TRBV7-3 ASRKPANTGELF
TRBJ2-5 TRBV5-6 ASSWDPRLAVETQY
TRBJ2-7 TRBV29-1 SGGEVYEQY
TRBJ2-2 TRBV5-1 ASSSLEGNTGELF
TRBJ2-3 TRBV20-1 SATGTSAVTDTQY
TRBJ2-5 TRBV20-1 SARGHIQETQY
TRBJ2-5 TRBV2 ASSVGTTPETQY
TRBJ2-7 TRBV24-1 ATSPTRGSYEQY
TRBJ2-7 TRBV29-1 SVEDQAGAASYEQY
TRBJ2-7 TRBV24-1 ATSAADHTGEEQY
TRBJ2-5 TRBV9 ASSLTSGTLETQY
TRBJ2-5 TRBV20-1 SARDITSGGQETQY